This T cell receptor (beta chain) appears in the sequencing data of a study of cytomegalovirus exposure and HLA in healthy donors. General study results and limits: Cytomegalovirus association was listed for 164 TCR beta chains. According to a subsequent analysis, TCR clusters from the first cohort were inclined to appear together in the 120 validation repertoires.

This CDR3 contains 16 residues. Trimming took 0 bases from V and 4 from J, leaving 15 bases between them. The germline gives CDR1 MNHEY, CDR2 SVGAGI. This clone was picked up one time. The antigen remains unidentified. Only in-frame clones appear in the TCRdb table, and some are missing; sequencing was by immunoSEQ multiplex PCR. In the table there are 250,000 or so clones, roughly 90% of which are singletons. This rearrangement joins TRBV6-5 to TRBJ1-2; the D gene is possibly TRBD1 (6 bases). This receptor was taken from a woman aged 18-29 years in good health and CMV-seronegative. Sample: PBMCs. This chain's CDR3 is CASSYSSIRTVYGYTF. The DNA of the CDR3 is TGTGCCAGCAGTTACTCGAGTATCAGGACAGTCTATGGCTACACCTTC.